This TCR beta chain was found in a study of blood T cell repertoires in COVID-19. Study at large: COVID-19 samples collected from the United States, Italy and Spain covered acute and convalescent phases.

This clone was seen only once. Sequencing used immunoSEQ multiplex PCR; TCRdb keeps in-frame clones, though not all of them. Counted here are under 15,000 clones, 60% to 80% occurring once; the ten biggest clones make up around 37%. The source material was peripheral blood. This clonotype originated in a human donor in a cohort sampled during active COVID-19.

CDR3 nucleotide sequence: TGTGCCAGCAGCTCCCTCTTAGGGGGCGGAGGGACTGAAGCTTTCTTT. This translates into CASSSLLGGGGTEAFF. The V and J genes are TRBV11-2 and TRBJ1-1; TRBD1 matches 7 bases. This CDR3 is built from 16 residues. V lost 4 bases to trimming and J lost 5 bases; unmatched junction nucleotides: 13. From germline, CDR1 is SGHAT and CDR2 FQNNGV.